These 5 T cell receptor beta chains were all obtained from the same sample, sequenced in a study of T cell changes during pregnancy in multiple sclerosis. Libraries were prepared by immunoSEQ multiplex PCR; TCRdb keeps only in-frame clonotypes and omits some of them. The data show 100,000 to 140,000 clones, 80% to 95% seen once. The source was peripheral blood, collected in the third trimester of pregnancy. The receptors were sampled from a female donor in good health, enrolled as a control in a pregnancy study.

The gene calls are TRBV5-1 and TRBJ2-7, with D possibly TRBD1 on 6 matching bases. Deletions cut 4 bases from V and 5 bases from J, with 16 bases between. The germline CDR1 and CDR2 sequences are SGHRS and YFSETQ. This CDR3 contains 14 residues. The CDR3 coding sequence is TGCGCCAGCAGCCCACAGGGCCCCGGGGACGAGCAGTACTTC. Its translation: CASSPQGPGDEQYF.

The CDR3 protein is CASSLVRQGASRNTEAFF. In DNA, the CDR3 is TGTGCCAGCAGCTTGGTCCGGCAGGGTGCCAGCAGGAACACTGAAGCTTTCTTT. The V call is TRBV5-6, the J call TRBJ1-1, with D tentatively TRBD1 (5 bases). Looked up from germline, CDR1 is SGHDT and CDR2 is YYEEEE. The germline V and J ends were trimmed by 0 bases and 1 base, with 19 bases remaining between them. This CDR3 has 18 residues.

The chain is built from TRBV14 and TRBJ2-2; TRBD1 agrees at 9 bases. Germline V CDR1 and CDR2: SGHDN, FVKESK. Trimming at V came to 1 base and at J to 5 bases, leaving 11 bases not matched to a gene. The CDR3 is made up of 18 amino acids. The CDR3 here is CASSQVGADRGLTGELFF. CDR3 nucleotides: TGTGCCAGCAGCCAAGTGGGGGCGGACAGGGGACTGACCGGGGAGCTGTTTTTT.

This sequence joins TRBV4-1 and TRBJ1-2; D call uncertain. With 1 base removed from V and 2 bases from J, the gap between germline ends came to 8 bases. The CDR3 loop spans 14 amino acids. Germline lookup yields CDR1 MGHRA and CDR2 YSYEKL. Here the CDR3 DNA reads TGCGCCAGCAGCCAAGGGCAGGAAAACTATGGCTACACCTTC. Translated: CASSQGQENYGYTF.

This chain links TRBV7-8 with TRBJ2-2; TRBD2 is a possible D gene (5 bases). CDR1 is SGHVS, CDR2 FQNEAQ, per germline. V dropped 4 bases and J dropped 1 base, with 7 bases sitting between them. This CDR3 contains 14 residues. The CDR3 sequence: CASSSSMNTGELFF. As DNA, the CDR3 is TGTGCCAGCAGCTCTAGCATGAACACCGGGGAGCTGTTTTTT.